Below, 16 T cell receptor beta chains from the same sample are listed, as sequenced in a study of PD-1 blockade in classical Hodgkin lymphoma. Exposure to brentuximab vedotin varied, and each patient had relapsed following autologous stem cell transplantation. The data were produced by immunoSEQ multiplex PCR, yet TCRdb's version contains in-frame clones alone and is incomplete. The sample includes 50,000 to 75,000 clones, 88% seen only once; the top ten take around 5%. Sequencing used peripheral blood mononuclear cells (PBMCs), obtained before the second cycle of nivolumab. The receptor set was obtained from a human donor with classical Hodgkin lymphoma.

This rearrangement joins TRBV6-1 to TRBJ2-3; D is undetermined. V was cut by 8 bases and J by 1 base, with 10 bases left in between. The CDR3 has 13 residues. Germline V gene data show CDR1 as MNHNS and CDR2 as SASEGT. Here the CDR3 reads CASRGLGTDTQYF. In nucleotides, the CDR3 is TGTGCCAGCCGAGGCCTAGGCACAGATACGCAGTATTTT.

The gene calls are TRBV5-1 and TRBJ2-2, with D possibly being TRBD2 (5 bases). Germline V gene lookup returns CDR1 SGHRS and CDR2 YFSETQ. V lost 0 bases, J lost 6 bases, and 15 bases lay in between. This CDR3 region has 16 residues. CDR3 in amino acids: CASSLVGGRSSGELFF. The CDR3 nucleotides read TGCGCCAGCAGCTTGGTAGGAGGACGTAGCTCCGGGGAGCTGTTTTTT.

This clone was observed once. The DNA of the CDR3 is TGTGCCTCCCAGGGGCGCTTAGGATACGAGCAGTACTTC. Translation: CASQGRLGYEQYF. V is TRBV10-3 and J is TRBJ2-7, with D perhaps matching TRBD1 (6 bases). Looked up from germline, CDR1 is ENHRY and CDR2 is SYGVKD. The germline V and J ends were trimmed by 11 bases and 4 bases, with 18 bases remaining between them. The CDR3 is 13 residues long.

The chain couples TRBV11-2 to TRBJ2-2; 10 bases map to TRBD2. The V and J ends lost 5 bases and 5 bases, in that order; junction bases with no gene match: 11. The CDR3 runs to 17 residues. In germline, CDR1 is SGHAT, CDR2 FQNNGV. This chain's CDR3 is CASSVPAGGRWTGELFF. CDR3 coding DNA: TGTGCCAGCAGCGTACCAGCGGGGGGGCGTTGGACCGGGGAGCTGTTTTTT.

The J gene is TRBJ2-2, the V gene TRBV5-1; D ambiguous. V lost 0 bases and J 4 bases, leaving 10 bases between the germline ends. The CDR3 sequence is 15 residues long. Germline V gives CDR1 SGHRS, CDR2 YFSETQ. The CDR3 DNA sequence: TGCGCCAGCAGCTTGGCCCTGGCAGTCACCGGGGAGCTGTTTTTT. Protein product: CASSLALAVTGELFF.

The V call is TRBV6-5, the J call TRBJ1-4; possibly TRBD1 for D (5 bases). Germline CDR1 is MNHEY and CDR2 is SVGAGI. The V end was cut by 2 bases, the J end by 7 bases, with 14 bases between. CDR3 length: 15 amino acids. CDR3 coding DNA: TGTGCCAGCAGTTACGGGGGGAAGCAGGCTGAAAAACTGTTTTTT. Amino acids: CASSYGGKQAEKLFF.

CDR3 in amino acids: CASSLRQGVHEQYF. The DNA of the CDR3 is TGTGCCAGCAGCTTAAGGCAGGGAGTTCACGAGCAGTACTTC. The chain has TRBV7-2 and TRBJ2-5; either TRBD1 or TRBD2 may fit D (5 bases each). The DNA end is a closer match to TRBJ2-7, so the J assignment may be wrong. The CDR3 consists of 14 residues. Germline-derived CDR1 and CDR2 are SGHTA and FQGNSA.

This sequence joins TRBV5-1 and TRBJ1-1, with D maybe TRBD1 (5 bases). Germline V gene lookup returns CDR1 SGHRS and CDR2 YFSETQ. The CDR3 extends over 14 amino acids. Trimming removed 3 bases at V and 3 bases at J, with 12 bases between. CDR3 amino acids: CASSWAGGDTEAFF. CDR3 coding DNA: TGCGCCAGCAGCTGGGCCGGGGGGGACACTGAAGCTTTCTTT. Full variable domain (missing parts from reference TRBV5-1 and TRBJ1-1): KAGVTQTPRYLIKTRGQQVTLSCSPISGHRSVSWYQQTPGQGLQFLFEYFSETQRNKGNFPGRFSGRQFSNSRSEMNVSTLELGDSALYLCASSWAGGDTEAFFGQGTRLTVV.

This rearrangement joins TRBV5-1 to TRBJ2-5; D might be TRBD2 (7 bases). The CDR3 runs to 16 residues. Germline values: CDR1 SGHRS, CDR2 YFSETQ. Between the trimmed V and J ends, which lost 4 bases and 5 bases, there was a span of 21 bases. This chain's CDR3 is CASSRPRGGPEETQYF. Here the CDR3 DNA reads TGCGCCAGCAGCCGCCCAAGGGGGGGGCCTGAGGAGACCCAGTACTTC.

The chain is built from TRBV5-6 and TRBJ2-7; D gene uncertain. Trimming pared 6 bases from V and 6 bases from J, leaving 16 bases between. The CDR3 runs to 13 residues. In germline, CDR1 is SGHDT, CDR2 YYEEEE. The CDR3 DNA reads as TGTGCCAGCACCACCCTAGGGCGGAGCGAGCAGTACTTC. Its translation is CASTTLGRSEQYF.

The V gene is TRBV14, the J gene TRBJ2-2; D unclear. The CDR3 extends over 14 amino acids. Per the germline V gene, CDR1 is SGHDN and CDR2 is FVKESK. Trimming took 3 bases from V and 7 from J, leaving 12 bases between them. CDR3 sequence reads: CASSHSTIGGELFF. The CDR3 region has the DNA TGTGCCAGCAGCCATTCTACGATCGGCGGGGAGCTGTTTTTT.

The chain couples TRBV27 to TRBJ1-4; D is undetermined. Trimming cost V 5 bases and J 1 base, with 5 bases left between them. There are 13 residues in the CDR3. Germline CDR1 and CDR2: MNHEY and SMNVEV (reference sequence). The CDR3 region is CASSEITNEKLFF. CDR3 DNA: TGTGCCAGCAGTGAGATAACTAATGAAAAACTGTTTTTT.

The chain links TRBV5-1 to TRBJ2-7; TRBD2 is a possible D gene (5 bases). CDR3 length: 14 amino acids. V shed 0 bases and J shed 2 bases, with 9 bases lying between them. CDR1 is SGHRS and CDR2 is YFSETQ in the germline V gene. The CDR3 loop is CASSLDGSTYEQYF. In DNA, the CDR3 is TGCGCCAGCAGCTTGGATGGGAGTACCTACGAGCAGTACTTC.

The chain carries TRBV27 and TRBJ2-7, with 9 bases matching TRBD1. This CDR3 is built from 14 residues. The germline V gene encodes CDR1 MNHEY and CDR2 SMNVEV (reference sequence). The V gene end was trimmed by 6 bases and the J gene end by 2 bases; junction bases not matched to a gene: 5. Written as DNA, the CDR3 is TGTGCCAGCAGACAAACAGGGGGCACCTACGAGCAGTACTTC. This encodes CASRQTGGTYEQYF.

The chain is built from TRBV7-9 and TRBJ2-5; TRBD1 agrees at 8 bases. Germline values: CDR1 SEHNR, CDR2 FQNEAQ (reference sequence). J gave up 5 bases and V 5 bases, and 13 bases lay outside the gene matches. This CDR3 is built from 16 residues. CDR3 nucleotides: TGTGCCAGCAGCCCAGATGGATCAGGGGGCGCGGAGACCCAGTACTTC. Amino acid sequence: CASSPDGSGGAETQYF. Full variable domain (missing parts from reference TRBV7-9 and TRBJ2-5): DTGVSQNPRHKITKRGQNVTFRCDPISEHNRLYWYRQTLGQGPEFLTYFQNEAQLEKSRLLSDRFSAERPKGSFSTLEIQRTEQGDSAMYLCASSPDGSGGAETQYFGPGTRLLVL.

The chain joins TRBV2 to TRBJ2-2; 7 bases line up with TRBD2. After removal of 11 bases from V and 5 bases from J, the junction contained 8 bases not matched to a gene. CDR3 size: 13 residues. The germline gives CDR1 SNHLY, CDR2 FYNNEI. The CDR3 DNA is TGTGCCGGGGAGGGAGGAGGGACCGGGGAGCTGTTTTTT. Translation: CAGEGGGTGELFF.